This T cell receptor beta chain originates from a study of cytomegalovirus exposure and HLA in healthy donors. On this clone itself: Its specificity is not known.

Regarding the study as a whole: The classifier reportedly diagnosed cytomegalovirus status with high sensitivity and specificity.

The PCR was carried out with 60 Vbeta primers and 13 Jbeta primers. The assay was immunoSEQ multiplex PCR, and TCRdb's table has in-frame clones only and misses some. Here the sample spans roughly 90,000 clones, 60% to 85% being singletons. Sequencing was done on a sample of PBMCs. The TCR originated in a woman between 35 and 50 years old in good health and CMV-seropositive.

The CDR3 coding sequence is TGTGCCAGCAGCTTAGATCCTAGCGGGGGGAATGAGCAGTTCTTC. Translating gives CASSLDPSGGNEQFF. The chain combines TRBV11-3 with TRBJ2-1; 11 positions match TRBD2. Losses at the gene ends were 0 bases for V and 7 bases for J; bases not matched to a gene: 2. The CDR3 is made up of 15 amino acids. The V gene's germline CDR1 is SGHNT and CDR2 YENEEA. Combining the CDR3 with reference TRBV11-3 and TRBJ2-1 gives the whole variable domain EAGVVQSPRYKIIEKKQPVAFWCNPISGHNTLYWYLQNLGQGPELLIRYENEEAVDDSQLPKDRFSAERLKGVDSTLKIQPAELGDSAVYLCASSLDPSGGNEQFFGPGTRLTVL.